This T cell receptor (beta chain) was recorded in a study of human T cells and chemical hapten exposure. Study in general: Sensitization involved placing 2% DPC onto a 2 cm by 2 cm region of upper inner arm skin.

Time point in this sample: patch test 3, about 24 weeks after DPC sensitization. The treatment: therapeutic diphenylcyclopropenone sensitization with weekly scalp DPC. The V segment lost 6 bases and the J segment 5 bases; nucleotides outside the gene matches: 4. The CDR3 spans 13 residues. TCRdb re-called the RACE reads through MiXCR, storing one row per CDR3 protein. The sample lists under 55,000 distinct CDR3 sequences, 9.9% occurring once. This clonotype was seen a handful of times. This TCR was sampled from a middle-aged woman with alopecia areata. Some clones in this sample may be carry-over from other donors' samples. The J gene is TRBJ1-5, the V gene TRBV12-3 or TRBV12-4; 7 bases line up with TRBD1. This sample comprised whole blood, obtained in connection with sensitization to the hapten diphenylcyclopropenone (DPC). The CDR3 nucleotides are TGTGCCAGCAGCGGGACAGCTTATCAGCCCCAGCATTTT. This codes for CASSGTAYQPQHF.